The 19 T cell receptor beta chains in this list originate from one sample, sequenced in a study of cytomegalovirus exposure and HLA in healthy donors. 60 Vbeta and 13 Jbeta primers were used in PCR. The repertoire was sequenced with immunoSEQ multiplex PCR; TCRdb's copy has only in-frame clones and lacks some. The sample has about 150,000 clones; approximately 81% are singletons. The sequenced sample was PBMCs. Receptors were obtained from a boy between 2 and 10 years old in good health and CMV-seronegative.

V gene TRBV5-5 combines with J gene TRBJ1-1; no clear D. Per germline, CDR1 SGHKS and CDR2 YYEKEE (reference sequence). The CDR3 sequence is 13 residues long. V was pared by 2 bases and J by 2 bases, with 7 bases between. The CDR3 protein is CASSFSQNTEAFF. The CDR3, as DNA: TGTGCCAGCAGCTTCTCACAAAACACTGAAGCTTTCTTT.

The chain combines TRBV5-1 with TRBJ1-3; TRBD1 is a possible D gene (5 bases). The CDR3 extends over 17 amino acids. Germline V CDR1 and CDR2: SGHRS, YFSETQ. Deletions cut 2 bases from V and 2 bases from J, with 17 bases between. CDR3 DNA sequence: TGCGCCAGCAGCTTCCGGCCAGGGTTCTCGACTGGAAACACCATATATTTT. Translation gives CASSFRPGFSTGNTIYF.

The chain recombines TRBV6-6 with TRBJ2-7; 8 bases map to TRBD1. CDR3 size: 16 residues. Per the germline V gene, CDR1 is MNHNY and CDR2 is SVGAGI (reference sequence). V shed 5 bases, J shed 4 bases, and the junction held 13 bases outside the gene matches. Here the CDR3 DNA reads TGTGCCAGCAGTCGGGGTCCCGGGACAGGACATTACGAGCAGTACTTC. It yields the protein CASSRGPGTGHYEQYF.

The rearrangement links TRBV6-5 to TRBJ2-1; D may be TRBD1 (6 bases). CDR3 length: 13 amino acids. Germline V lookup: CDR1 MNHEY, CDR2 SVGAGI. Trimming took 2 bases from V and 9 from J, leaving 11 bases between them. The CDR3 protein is CASSYAGVAEQFF. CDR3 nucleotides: TGTGCCAGCAGTTACGCAGGGGTTGCTGAGCAGTTCTTC.

CDR3 amino acids: CASRDGTSEQFF. CDR3 DNA sequence: TGTGCCAGCAGGGACGGGACTTCCGAGCAGTTCTTC. The chain employs TRBV6-4 and TRBJ2-1, with D maybe TRBD2 (6 bases). Per the germline V gene, CDR1 is MRHNA and CDR2 is SNTAGT. CDR3 length: 12 residues. V was clipped by 6 bases and J by 10 bases, with 13 bases between them.

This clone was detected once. CDR3 in amino acids: CASSLDRGNEKLFF. CDR3 nucleotide sequence: TGTGCCAGCAGCCTGGACAGGGGAAATGAAAAACTGTTTTTT. The chain has TRBV11-1 and TRBJ1-4; 9 nucleotides match TRBD1. Germline V gene data show CDR1 as SGHAT and CDR2 as FQDESV (reference sequence). V was pared by 5 bases and J by 5 bases, with 3 bases of the junction left unmatched. This CDR3 has 14 residues.

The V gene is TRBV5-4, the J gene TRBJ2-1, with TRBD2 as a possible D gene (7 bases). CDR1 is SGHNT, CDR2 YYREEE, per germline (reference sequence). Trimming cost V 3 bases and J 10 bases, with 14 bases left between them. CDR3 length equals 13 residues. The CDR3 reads CASSSTGGPEQFF. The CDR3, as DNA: TGTGCCAGCAGCTCGACGGGGGGCCCAGAGCAGTTCTTC.

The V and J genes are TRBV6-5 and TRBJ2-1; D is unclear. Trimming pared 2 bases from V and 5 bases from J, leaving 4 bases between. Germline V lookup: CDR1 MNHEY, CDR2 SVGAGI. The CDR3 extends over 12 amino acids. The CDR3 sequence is CASSYPDNEQFF. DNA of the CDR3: TGTGCCAGCAGTTACCCTGACAATGAGCAGTTCTTC.

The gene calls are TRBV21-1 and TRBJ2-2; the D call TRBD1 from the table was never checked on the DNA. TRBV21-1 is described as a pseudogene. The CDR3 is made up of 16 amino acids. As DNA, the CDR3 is TGTGCCAGCGGCCCCAGGGGGCGCGACAACACCGGGGAGCTGTTTTTT. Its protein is CASGPRGRDNTGELFF.

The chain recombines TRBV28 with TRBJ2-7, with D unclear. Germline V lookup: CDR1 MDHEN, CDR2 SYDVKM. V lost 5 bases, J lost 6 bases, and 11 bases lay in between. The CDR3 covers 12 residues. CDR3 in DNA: TGTGCCAGCAGTCCTCATCGGGTCGAGCAGTACTTC. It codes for CASSPHRVEQYF.

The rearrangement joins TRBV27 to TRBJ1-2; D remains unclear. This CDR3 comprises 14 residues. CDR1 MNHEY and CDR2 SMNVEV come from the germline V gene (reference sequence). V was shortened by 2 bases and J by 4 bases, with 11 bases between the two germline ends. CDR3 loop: CASSLEGFGYGYTF. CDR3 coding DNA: TGTGCCAGCAGTTTAGAGGGATTCGGCTATGGCTACACCTTC.

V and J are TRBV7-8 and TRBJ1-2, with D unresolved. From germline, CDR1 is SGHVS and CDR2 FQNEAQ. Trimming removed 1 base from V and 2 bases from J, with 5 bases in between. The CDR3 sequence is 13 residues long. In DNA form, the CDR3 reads TGTGCCAGCAGCTTAGGCAGGAACTATGGCTACACCTTC. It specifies CASSLGRNYGYTF.

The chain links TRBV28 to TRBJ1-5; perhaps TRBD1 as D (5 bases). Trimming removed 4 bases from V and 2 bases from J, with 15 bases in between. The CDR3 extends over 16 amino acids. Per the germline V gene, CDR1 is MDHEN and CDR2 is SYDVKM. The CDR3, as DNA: TGTGCCAGCAGTTCCGGCTCCGCGGGGGGCAATCAGCCCCAGCATTTT. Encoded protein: CASSSGSAGGNQPQHF.

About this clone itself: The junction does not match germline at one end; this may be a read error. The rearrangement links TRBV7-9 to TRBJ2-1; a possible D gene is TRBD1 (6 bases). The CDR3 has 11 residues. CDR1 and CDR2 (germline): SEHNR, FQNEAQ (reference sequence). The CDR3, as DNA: TGTGCCTCGGGGACATACATTGAGCAGTTCTTC. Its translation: CASGTYIEQFF.

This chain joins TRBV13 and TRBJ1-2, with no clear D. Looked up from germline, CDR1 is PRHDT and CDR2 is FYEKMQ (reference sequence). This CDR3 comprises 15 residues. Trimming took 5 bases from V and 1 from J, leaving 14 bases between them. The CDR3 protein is CASSPGRPLNYGYTF. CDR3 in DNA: TGTGCCAGCAGCCCCGGGAGACCGCTTAACTATGGCTACACCTTC.

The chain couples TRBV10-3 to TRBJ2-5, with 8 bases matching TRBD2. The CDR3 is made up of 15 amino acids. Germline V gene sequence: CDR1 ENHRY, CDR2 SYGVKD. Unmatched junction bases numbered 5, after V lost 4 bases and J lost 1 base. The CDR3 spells CAISVTGGIQETQYF. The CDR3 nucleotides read TGTGCCATCAGTGTAACGGGAGGGATCCAAGAGACCCAGTACTTC.

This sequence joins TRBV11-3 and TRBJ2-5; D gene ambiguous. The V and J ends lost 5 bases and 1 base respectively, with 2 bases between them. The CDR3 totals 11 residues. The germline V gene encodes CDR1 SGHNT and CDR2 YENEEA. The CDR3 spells CASSRQETQYF. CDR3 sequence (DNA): TGTGCCAGCAGCCGCCAAGAGACCCAGTACTTC.

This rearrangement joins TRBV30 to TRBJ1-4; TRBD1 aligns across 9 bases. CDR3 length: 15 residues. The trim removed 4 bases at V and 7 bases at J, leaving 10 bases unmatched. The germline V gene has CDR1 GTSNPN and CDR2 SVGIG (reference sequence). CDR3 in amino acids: CAWNRLGQGAEKLFF. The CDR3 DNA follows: TGTGCCTGGAATCGCCTGGGACAGGGTGCTGAAAAACTGTTTTTT.

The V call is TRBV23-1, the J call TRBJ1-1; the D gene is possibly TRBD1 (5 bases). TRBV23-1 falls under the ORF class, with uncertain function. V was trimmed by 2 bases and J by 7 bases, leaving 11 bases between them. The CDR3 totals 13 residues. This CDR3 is CASSQDSLGEAFF. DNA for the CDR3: TGCGCCAGCAGTCAAGACAGTCTCGGTGAAGCTTTCTTT.